The rows below give T cell receptor beta chains drawn from one sample of a study of technical replicates of blood from a handful of donors. Repertoires were generated with immunoSEQ multiplex PCR, while TCRdb's copy carries only in-frame clones and drops some. Of more than 65,000 clones in the sample, 80% to 95% were seen once. The sample consisted of T cells isolated from PBMCs. Receptors were obtained from a human donor in good health. CDR3s include the opening cysteine and the closing phenylalanine or tryptophan. D genes are given only for firm matches. Clone size is not always given. Where it is, it says once, few, many or a class for expanded clones.

>TRBJ1-1|11|.|.|TRBV30
TGTGCCTCCAGTATGAACACTGAAGCTTTCTTT
CASSMNTEAFF
>TRBJ2-7|13|.|.|TRBV2
TGTGCCAGCAAGGGGACTGAGACCCGCGAGCAGTACTTC
CASKGTETREQYF
>TRBJ2-3|15|TRBD2|once|TRBV12-5
TGTGCTAGTGGTTTGAGTGGCGGGAGAAGTGATACGCAGTATTTT
CASGLSGGRSDTQYF
>TRBJ2-1|19|TRBD2|.|TRBV7-3
TGTGCCAGCAGCTTAAACTCGCGACTAGCGGGAGGGCAATACAATGAGCAGTTCTTC
CASSLNSRLAGGQYNEQFF
>TRBJ2-7|13|.|few|TRBV7-2
TGTGCCAGCGGGGGGGCAGTCAACTACGAGCAGTACTTC
CASGGAVNYEQYF
>TRBJ1-3|15|.|.|TRBV2
TGTGCCAGCGTTTTCGGGTCTCCCTCTGGAAACACCATATATTTT
CASVFGSPSGNTIYF
>TRBJ2-2|12|.|.|TRBV30
TGTGCCTGCAGGCCGAACACCGGGGAGCTGTTTTTT
CACRPNTGELFF
>TRBJ2-2|15|TRBD1|.|TRBV5-1
TGCGCCAGCTTCGGGACAGGGCTAAACACCGGGGAGCTGTTTTTT
CASFGTGLNTGELFF
>TRBJ2-1|15|.|.|TRBV27
TGTGCCAGCAGTTTAGGGTCCCCAAGGGGGAAAGAGCAGTTCTTC
CASSLGSPRGKEQFF
>TRBJ1-5|15|.|.|TRBV6-6
TGTGCCAGCAGCCCTACGGGGGGGGTGCCTCTGCCCCAGCATTTT
CASSPTGGVPLPQHF
>TRBJ2-3|14|TRBD2|.|TRBV5-1
TGCGCCAGCAGCTTGGCAGGGAGGGCAGATACGCAGTATTTT
CASSLAGRADTQYF
>TRBJ2-1|16|.|once|TRBV9
TGTGCCAGCAGCGTTGATCGGGGTAGCCCCTACAATGAGCAGTTCTTC
CASSVDRGSPYNEQFF
>TRBJ2-3|15|TRBD2|few|TRBV10-1
TGCGCCAGCAGTGAGACCCGGACTAGCGCAGATACGCAGTATTTT
CASSETRTSADTQYF
>TRBJ2-7|12|.|.|TRBV9
TGTGCCAGCAGCCCGGACTTTTACGAGCAGTACTTC
CASSPDFYEQYF
>TRBJ2-7|19|TRBD2|.|TRBV4-3
TGCGCCAGCAGCCAAGAGGTGGTGGGAACAGCGGGAAGTCCCTACGAGCAGTACTTC
CASSQEVVGTAGSPYEQYF
>TRBJ1-1|13|.|.|TRBV10-3
TGTGCCATCAGTGAGTCGATCAGGGCTGAAGCTTTCTTT
CAISESIRAEAFF
>TRBJ2-1|15|TRBD2|.|TRBV5-1
TGCGCCAGCAGCTTGTCGACTAGCGGTTACAATGAGCAGTTCTTC
CASSLSTSGYNEQFF
>TRBJ1-2|12|.|.|TRBV2
TGTGCCAGCAACGCGGGAAACTATGGCTACACCTTC
CASNAGNYGYTF
>TRBJ1-4|16|.|.|TRBV28
TGTGCCAGCAGTTTACCGGACAGAGGGATTAATGAAAAACTGTTTTTT
CASSLPDRGINEKLFF
>TRBJ1-2|15|TRBD1|once|TRBV9
TGTGCCAGCAGCGGGGGGGGGACAGGTTCTTATGGCTACACCTTC
CASSGGGTGSYGYTF
>TRBJ1-1|12|.|.|TRBV5-4
TGTGCCAGCAGCTTGTTAGGGACAGAAGCTTTCTTT
CASSLLGTEAFF